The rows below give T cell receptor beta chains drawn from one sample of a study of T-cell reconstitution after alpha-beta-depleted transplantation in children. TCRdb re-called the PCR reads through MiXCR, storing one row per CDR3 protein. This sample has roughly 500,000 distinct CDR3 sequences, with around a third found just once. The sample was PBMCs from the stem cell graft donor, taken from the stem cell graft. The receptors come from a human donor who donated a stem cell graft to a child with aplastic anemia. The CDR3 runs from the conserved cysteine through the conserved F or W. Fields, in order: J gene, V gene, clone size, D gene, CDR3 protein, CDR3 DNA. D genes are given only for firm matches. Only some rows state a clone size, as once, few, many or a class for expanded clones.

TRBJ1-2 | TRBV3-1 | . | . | CASSQADRGTRWGYTF | TGTGCCAGCAGCCAAGCTGATCGGGGCACCCGTTGGGGCTACACCTTC
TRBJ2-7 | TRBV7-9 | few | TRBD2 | CASSLSGSGNEQYF | TGTGCCAGCAGCCTGAGCGGGAGCGGTAACGAGCAGTACTTC
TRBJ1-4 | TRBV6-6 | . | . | CASSYSTGGLFF | TGTGCCAGCAGTTACTCGACGGGGGGACTGTTTTTT
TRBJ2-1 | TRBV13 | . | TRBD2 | CASSFYSGRAANEQFF | TGTGCCAGCAGCTTCTATAGCGGGAGGGCCGCGAATGAGCAGTTCTTC
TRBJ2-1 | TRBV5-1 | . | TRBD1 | CASSSYLTDRPNNEQFF | TGCGCCAGCAGCTCCTACCTTACGGACAGGCCTAACAATGAGCAGTTCTTC
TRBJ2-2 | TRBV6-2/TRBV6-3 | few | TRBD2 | CASSYGGLAGATGELFF | TGTGCCAGCAGTTACGGTGGGCTAGCGGGAGCGACCGGGGAGCTGTTTTTT
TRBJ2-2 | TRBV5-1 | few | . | CASRPDFRRGLLTLELFF | TGCGCCAGCAGACCAGACTTTCGTCGGGGACTCCTAACATTAGAGCTGTTTTTT
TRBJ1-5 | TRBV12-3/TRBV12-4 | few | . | CASRLSARPQHF | TGTGCCAGCAGACTAAGCGCTCGGCCCCAGCATTTT
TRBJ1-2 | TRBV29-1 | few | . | CSVEKTGSPYGYTF | TGCAGCGTTGAAAAAACAGGGAGTCCCTATGGCTACACCTTC
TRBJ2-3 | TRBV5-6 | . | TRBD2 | CASSRGLARSTDTQYF | TGTGCCAGCAGCCGGGGACTAGCGCGGAGCACAGATACGCAGTATTTT
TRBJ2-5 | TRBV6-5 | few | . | CASTPWGETQYF | TGTGCCAGCACCCCCTGGGGAGAGACCCAGTACTTC
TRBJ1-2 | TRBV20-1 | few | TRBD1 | CSALFKSAQGSGYYGYTF | TGCAGTGCTTTATTCAAGTCCGCACAGGGGAGTGGTTACTATGGCTACACCTTC
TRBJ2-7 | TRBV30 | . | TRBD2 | CAWSAGRAGYEQYF | TGTGCCTGGAGTGCTGGGAGGGCGGGCTACGAGCAGTACTTC
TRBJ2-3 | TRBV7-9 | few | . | CASSFTSPGTDTQYF | TGTGCCAGCAGCTTCACGAGTCCGGGCACAGATACGCAGTATTTT
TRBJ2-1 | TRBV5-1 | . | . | CASRGRTLGNEQFF | TGCGCCAGCAGGGGCAGGACCCTTGGCAATGAGCAGTTCTTC
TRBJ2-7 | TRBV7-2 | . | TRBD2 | CASSPRGGGLSPYEQYF | TGTGCCAGCAGCCCCCGTGGGGGGGGATTGTCCCCCTACGAGCAGTACTTC
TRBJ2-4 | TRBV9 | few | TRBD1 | CASSAGQGLAKNIQYF | TGTGCCAGCAGCGCCGGACAGGGTTTAGCCAAAAACATTCAGTACTTC
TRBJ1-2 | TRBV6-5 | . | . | CASSYGPGSSWGYTF | TGTGCCAGCAGTTACGGTCCGGGATCCTCTTGGGGCTACACCTTC
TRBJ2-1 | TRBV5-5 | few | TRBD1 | CASSLGGAGGNNEQFF | TGTGCCAGCAGCTTGGGCGGCGCAGGGGGAAACAATGAGCAGTTCTTC
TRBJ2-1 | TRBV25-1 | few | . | CASSGALEQFF | TGTGCCAGCAGTGGGGCATTGGAGCAGTTCTTC
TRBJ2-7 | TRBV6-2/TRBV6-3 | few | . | CASSWDGYEQYF | TGTGCCAGCAGCTGGGACGGCTACGAGCAGTACTTC
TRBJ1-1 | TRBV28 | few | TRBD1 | CASSTGQGRTEAFF | TGTGCCAGCAGTACAGGACAGGGAAGGACTGAAGCTTTCTTT
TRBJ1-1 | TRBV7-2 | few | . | CASSLADRSTEAFF | TGTGCCAGCAGCTTAGCGGACAGAAGCACTGAAGCTTTCTTT
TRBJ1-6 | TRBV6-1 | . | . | CASRRTAKTFNSPLHF | TGTGCCAGCAGGCGGACAGCGAAGACTTTTAATTCTCCCCTCCACTTT
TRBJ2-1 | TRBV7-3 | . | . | CASSVTSLGEQFF | TGTGCCAGCAGCGTAACCTCTTTGGGGGAGCAGTTCTTC
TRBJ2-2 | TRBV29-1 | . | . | CSTQTGANTGELFF | TGCAGCACTCAGACAGGCGCGAACACCGGGGAGCTGTTTTTT
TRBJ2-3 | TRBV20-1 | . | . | CSARKSGTDTQYF | TGCAGTGCTAGGAAATCAGGCACAGATACGCAGTATTTT
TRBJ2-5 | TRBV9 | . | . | CASSGGVRETQYF | TGTGCCAGCAGCGGGGGGGTGCGGGAGACCCAGTACTTC
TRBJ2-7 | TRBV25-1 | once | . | CASSGRDGAYEQYF | TGTGCCAGCAGTGGTCGTGATGGGGCCTACGAGCAGTACTTC
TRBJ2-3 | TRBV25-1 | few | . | CASSEFVGRTDTQYF | TGTGCCAGCAGTGAATTCGTAGGAAGGACAGATACGCAGTATTTT
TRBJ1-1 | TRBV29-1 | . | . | CSVDWGRRNTEAFF | TGCAGCGTTGACTGGGGCAGGAGGAACACTGAAGCTTTCTTT
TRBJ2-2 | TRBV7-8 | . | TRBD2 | CASSLRTSGRGTGELFF | TGTGCCAGCAGCCTCCGGACTAGCGGGAGAGGCACCGGGGAGCTGTTTTTT
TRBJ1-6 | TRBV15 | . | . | CATSRDLVNSPLHF | TGTGCCACCAGCAGAGATCTGGTCAATTCACCCCTCCACTTT
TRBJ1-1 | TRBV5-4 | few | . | CASSLGWARGQDGTEAFF | TGTGCCAGCAGCTTGGGGTGGGCCCGTGGGCAGGATGGGACTGAAGCTTTCTTT
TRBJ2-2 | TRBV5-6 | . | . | CASSLAGVGELFF | TGTGCCAGCAGCTTGGCGGGAGTGGGGGAGCTGTTTTTT
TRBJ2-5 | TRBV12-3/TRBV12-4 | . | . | CASSPHEAETQYF | TGTGCCAGCAGTCCCCATGAGGCGGAGACCCAGTACTTC
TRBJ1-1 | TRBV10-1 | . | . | CASSDRAGDKAFF | TGCGCCAGCAGTGATCGGGCAGGAGACAAAGCTTTCTTT
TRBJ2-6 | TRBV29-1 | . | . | CSVAGAGANVLTF | TGCAGCGTTGCAGGGGCTGGGGCCAACGTCCTGACTTTC
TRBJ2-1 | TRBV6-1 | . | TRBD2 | CASSAQAGGLNEQFF | TGTGCCAGCAGTGCACAAGCGGGAGGTTTAAATGAGCAGTTCTTC
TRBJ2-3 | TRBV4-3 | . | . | CASSQVAGIDTQYF | TGCGCCAGCAGCCAAGTGGCTGGAATCGATACGCAGTATTTT
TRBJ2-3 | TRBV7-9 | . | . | CASSLGDTSTDTQYF | TGTGCCAGCAGCTTAGGGGACACCAGCACAGATACGCAGTATTTT
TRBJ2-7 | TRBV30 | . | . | CAWSSGLEQYF | TGTGCCTGGAGTTCCGGCCTCGAGCAGTACTTC
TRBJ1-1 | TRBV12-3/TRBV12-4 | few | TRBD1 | CASNRDSSLDTEAFF | TGTGCCAGCAACCGGGACAGCAGCCTTGACACTGAAGCTTTCTTT
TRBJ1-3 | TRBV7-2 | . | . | CASSSTFDSLGNTIYF | TGTGCCAGCAGTTCCACTTTCGACAGCCTTGGAAACACCATATATTTT
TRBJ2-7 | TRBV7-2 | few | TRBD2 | CASSPTSGTASYEQYF | TGTGCCAGCAGCCCGACTAGCGGAACTGCTTCCTACGAGCAGTACTTC
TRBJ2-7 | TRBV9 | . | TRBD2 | CASSVASSGIYEQYF | TGTGCCAGCAGCGTAGCGTCTAGCGGGATCTACGAGCAGTACTTC
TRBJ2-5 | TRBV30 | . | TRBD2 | CAWGQVGGQETQYF | TGTGCCTGGGGTCAAGTGGGGGGGCAAGAGACCCAGTACTTC
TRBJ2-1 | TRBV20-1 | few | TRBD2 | CSARDTAGGYNEQFF | TGCAGTGCTAGAGATACGGCGGGAGGGTACAATGAGCAGTTCTTC
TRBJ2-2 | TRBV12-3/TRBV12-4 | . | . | CASTLGSTGELFF | TGTGCCAGCACCTTGGGGAGCACCGGGGAGCTGTTTTTT
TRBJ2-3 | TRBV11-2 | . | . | CASSFVAPSTDTQYF | TGTGCCAGCAGCTTTGTAGCGCCTAGCACAGATACGCAGTATTTT
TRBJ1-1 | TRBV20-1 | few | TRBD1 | CSANTGADEIEAFF | TGCAGTGCTAATACAGGGGCGGACGAGATTGAAGCTTTCTTT
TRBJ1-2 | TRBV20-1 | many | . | CSAGDYGYTF | TGCAGTGCCGGCGACTATGGCTACACCTTC
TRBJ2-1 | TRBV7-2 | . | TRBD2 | CASSLWTSGNEQFF | TGTGCCAGCAGCTTGTGGACTAGCGGCAATGAGCAGTTCTTC
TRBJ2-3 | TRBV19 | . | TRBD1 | CASSIDHGTGVSSTDTQYF | TGTGCCAGTAGTATAGATCATGGGACAGGAGTATCTAGCACAGATACGCAGTATTTT
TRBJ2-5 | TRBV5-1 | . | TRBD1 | CASSGGQGYQETQYF | TGCGCCAGCAGCGGGGGACAGGGGTACCAAGAGACCCAGTACTTC
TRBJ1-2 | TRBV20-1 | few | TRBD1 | CSARGGQDNYGYTF | TGCAGTGCTAGAGGGGGACAGGACAACTATGGCTACACCTTC
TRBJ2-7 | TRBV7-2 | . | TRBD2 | CASSWGGTYEQYF | TGTGCCAGCAGCTGGGGGGGGACCTACGAGCAGTACTTC
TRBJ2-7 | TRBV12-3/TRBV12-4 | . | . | CASRSGLLSSYEQYF | TGTGCCAGCAGGTCGGGACTGCTTAGCTCCTACGAGCAGTACTTC
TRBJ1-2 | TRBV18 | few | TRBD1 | CASSAGQGYGYTF | TGTGCCAGCTCAGCCGGACAGGGGTATGGCTACACCTTC